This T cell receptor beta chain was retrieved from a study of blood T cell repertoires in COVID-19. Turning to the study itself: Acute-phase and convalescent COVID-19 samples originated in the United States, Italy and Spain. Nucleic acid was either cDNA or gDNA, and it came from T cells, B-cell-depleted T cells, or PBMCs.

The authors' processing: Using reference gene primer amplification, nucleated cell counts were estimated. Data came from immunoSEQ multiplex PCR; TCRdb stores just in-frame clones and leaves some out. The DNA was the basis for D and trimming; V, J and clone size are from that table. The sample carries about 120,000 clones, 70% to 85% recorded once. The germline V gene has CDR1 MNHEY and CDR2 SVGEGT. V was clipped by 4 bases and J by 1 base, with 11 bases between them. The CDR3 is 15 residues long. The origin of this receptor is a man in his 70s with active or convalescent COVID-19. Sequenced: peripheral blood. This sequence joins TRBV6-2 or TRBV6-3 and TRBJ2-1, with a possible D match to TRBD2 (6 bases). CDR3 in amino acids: CASSSGTVSYNEQFF. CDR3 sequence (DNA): TGTGCCAGCAGTTCCGGGACTGTATCCTACAATGAGCAGTTCTTC.